The text below deals with one T cell receptor (beta chain). Its antigen is as yet unknown. Measured with immunoSEQ multiplex PCR; TCRdb has only the in-frame clones, and not every one. Among over 100,000 clones listed, roughly 95% were seen once. The data stem from a study of graft-versus-host responses after intestinal transplantation. As for the study in general: Multivisceral, liver-intestinal, or isolated intestinal grafts were transplanted into recipients. Anti-thymocyte globulin served as induction for all recipients, who then took tacrolimus and steroids for around 3 years.

The V and J ends lost 2 bases and 8 bases respectively, with 13 bases between them. Germline V gives CDR1 MNHEY, CDR2 SMNVEV (reference sequence). This CDR3 is built from 14 residues. General study points: Levels of circulating GvH clones at their peak were associated with early post-transplant HvG declines. In recipient marrow, GvH clones were found, and some appeared first in ileum or blood.

This chain joins TRBV27 and TRBJ2-1; unclear D gene. This TCR derives from a human donor who received an intestinal transplant. Sequenced material: unstimulated CD8+ T cells sorted from spleen or lymph node cells, taken before intestinal transplant. As DNA, the CDR3 is TGTGCCAGCAGTTTAAGGCTGGGGAAGGATGAGCAGTTCTTC. Its translation: CASSLRLGKDEQFF.